Reported below is one T cell receptor (beta chain). Its antigen is still unknown. The data belong to a study of OX40 agonist ivuxolimab in advanced cancers. For the study at large: Aged roughly 23 to 80 with a mean of 60 years, they were around 85% male.

Study-wide results and caveats: Also showing low normalized T-cell clonal expansion were some of the nonresponders. Clonal expansion in partial responders at 0.1-3.0 mg/kg ranked among the lowest.

Generated by immunoSEQ multiplex PCR, the TCRdb table keeps only in-frame clones and is missing some. Seen here are about 80,000 clones, about nine tenths observed once, and the top ten hold around 0.26%. Trimming pared 3 bases from V and 10 bases from J, leaving 18 bases between. Germline CDR1 MNHEY, CDR2 SMNVEV (reference sequence). The CDR3 sequence is 14 residues long. J is TRBJ1-1 and V is TRBV27; D possibly corresponds to TRBD1 (5 bases). The clonotype comes from an adult with an advanced solid tumor such as melanoma, head and neck, liver or kidney cancer. Sequenced material: CD4+ or CD8+ T cells sorted from blood, taken in a trial of the OX40 agonist ivuxolimab. CDR3: CASSLAGTQGLAFF. The CDR3 DNA reads as TGTGCCAGCAGTTTGGCAGGGACCCAAGGTTTAGCTTTCTTT.